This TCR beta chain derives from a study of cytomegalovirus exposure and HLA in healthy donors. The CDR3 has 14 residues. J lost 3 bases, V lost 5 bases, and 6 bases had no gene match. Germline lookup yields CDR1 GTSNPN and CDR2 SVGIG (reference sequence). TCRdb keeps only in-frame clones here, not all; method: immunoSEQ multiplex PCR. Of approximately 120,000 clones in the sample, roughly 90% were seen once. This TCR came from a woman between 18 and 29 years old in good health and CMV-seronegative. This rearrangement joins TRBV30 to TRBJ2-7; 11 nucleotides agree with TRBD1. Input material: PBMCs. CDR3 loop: CAWRTGTGGYEQYF. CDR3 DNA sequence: TGTGCCTGGCGAACCGGGACAGGGGGCTACGAGCAGTACTTC. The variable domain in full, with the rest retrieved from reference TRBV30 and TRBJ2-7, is SQTIHQWPATLVQPVGSPLSLECTVEGTSNPNLYWYRQAAGRGLQLLFYSVGIGQISSEVPQNLSASRPQDRQFILSSKKLLLSDSGFYLCAWRTGTGGYEQYFGPGTRLTVT.